This T cell receptor (beta chain) was sequenced for a study of shared clonotypes between healthy human individuals. Study observations and caveats: A generally larger estimated richness was seen in naive subsets than in memory subsets.

The CDR3 covers 11 residues. In germline, CDR1 is SGHDT, CDR2 YYEEEE. V was shortened by 1 base and J by 10 bases, with 6 bases between the two germline ends. Only in-frame clones appear in the TCRdb table, and some are missing; sequencing was by immunoSEQ multiplex PCR. The sample carries 2 million to 2.5 million clones, 85% to 95% recorded once. Only Caucasian adults living in Nashville, Tennessee served as donors. Comment on this clone: Its specificity is not known.

The V and J genes are TRBV5-6 and TRBJ2-1, with unresolved D. The sequence was collected from a man younger than 35 in good health. Some clones in this sample may be carry-over from other donors' samples. Specimen: naive CD4+ T cells from PBMCs. The subset: CD45RA+ positively selected. The CDR3 DNA reads TGTGCCAGCAGCTTGTCCACAGAGCAGTTCTTC. This gives the protein CASSLSTEQFF. Filled out from reference TRBV5-6 and TRBJ2-1, the complete variable domain reads DAGVTQSPTHLIKTRGQQVTLRCSPKSGHDTVSWYQQALGQGPQFIFQYYEEEERQRGNFPDRFSGHQFPNYSSELNVNALLLGDSALYLCASSLSTEQFFGPGTRLTVL.